This T cell receptor beta chain is drawn from a study of T cell changes during pregnancy in multiple sclerosis. Assay used: immunoSEQ multiplex PCR; TCRdb lists only in-frame clones, some missing. Of tens of thousands of clones listed, 70% to 90% were seen once; the top ten hold roughly 3.5%. The germline V and J ends were trimmed by 5 bases and 10 bases, with 14 bases remaining between them. Germline V gene data show CDR1 as MNHEY and CDR2 as SMNVEV (reference sequence). CDR3 length: 13 amino acids. The receptor's source is a female donor with multiple sclerosis, enrolled in a pregnancy study. The specimen comprised CD8+ T cells from peripheral blood mononuclear cells, sampled in the third trimester of pregnancy. The rearrangement joins TRBV27 to TRBJ1-4; possible D gene TRBD1, 6 bases. CDR3 coding DNA: TGTGCCAGCAGTCCCCCAGGGGTAGGAAAACTGTTTTTT. Protein product: CASSPPGVGKLFF. The full variable domain, with the rest looked up from reference TRBV27 and TRBJ1-4, is EAQVTQNPRYLITVTGKKLTVTCSQNMNHEYMSWYRQDPGLGLRQIYYSMNVEVTDKGDVPEGYKVSRKEKRNFPLILESPSPNQTSLYFCASSPPGVGKLFFGSGTQLSVL.